Shown below are 16 T cell receptor beta chains from a single sample sequenced in a study of blood T cells in healthy people across ages. Primed by a sample-barcoded 5' primer and a J-beta primer mix, a second PCR proceeded for roughly 6 to 12 cycles. TCRdb fed the 5' RACE reads into MiXCR, producing one record per CDR3 protein. The table records 1.5 million or so distinct CDR3 sequences, approximately 43% of them present only once. Material: blood. The receptors were gathered from a woman aged 18-30 years in good health.

This chain joins TRBV27 and TRBJ2-3; D call uncertain. The CDR3 has 13 amino acids. CDR1 and CDR2 (germline): MNHEY, SMNVEV (reference sequence). The V and J ends lost 5 bases and 8 bases respectively, with 14 bases between them. CDR3 in DNA: TGTGCCAGCAGTCCCCCCTGGGTTGGTACGCAGTATTTT. It is translated as CASSPPWVGTQYF.

The chain joins TRBV5-6 to TRBJ1-4, with D possibly matching TRBD1 (5 bases). This CDR3 spans 16 amino acids. Trimming took off 0 bases at V and 8 bases at J, with 17 bases between the two ends. The germline gives CDR1 SGHDT, CDR2 YYEEEE. The CDR3 DNA follows: TGTGCCAGCAGCTTGGCCGTTAGAGGGACGGACGAAAAACTGTTTTTT. Amino acids: CASSLAVRGTDEKLFF.

This rearrangement joins TRBV7-9 to TRBJ2-7; TRBD2 agrees at 8 bases. The CDR3 is 16 amino acids. Germline CDR1 reads SEHNR; CDR2 reads FQNEAQ (reference sequence). With V trimmed by 3 bases and J by 2 bases, 9 bases remained unmatched. In DNA form, the CDR3 reads TGTGCCAGCAGCTTTTTGACGGGGGGGAGTCCCTACGAGCAGTACTTC. Amino acids: CASSFLTGGSPYEQYF.

On this clonotype itself: One end of the junction is discordant with germline, which a read error may explain. The chain has TRBV9 and TRBJ2-1, with TRBD2 as a possible D gene (6 bases). Looked up from germline, CDR1 is SGDLS and CDR2 is YYNGEE. The CDR3 consists of 16 residues. The CDR3 here is CAGSLRRRGFYTEQFF. The CDR3 DNA reads as TGTGCCGGCAGCCTCCGTCGGCGGGGCTTCTACACTGAGCAGTTCTTC.

The chain combines TRBV4-2 with TRBJ2-1; 9 nucleotides agree with TRBD2. Germline trimming cut 4 bases from V and 15 bases from J; bases unmatched to any gene: 10. CDR3 length: 13 residues. The germline gives CDR1 LGHNA, CDR2 YNFKEQ. CDR3 region: CASSLRTGTSLFF. In DNA, the CDR3 is TGTGCCAGCAGCCTTCGAACCGGGACTAGCCTGTTCTTC.

For this clonotype: Mismatch with germline at one junction end may stem from a read error. V gene TRBV6-2 or TRBV6-3 combines with J gene TRBJ2-3; no clear D. CDR3 size: 14 residues. Germline V CDR1 and CDR2: MNHEY, SVGEGT. This CDR3 reads CASSYVGLADTQYF. In DNA form, the CDR3 reads TGTGCCAGTAGTTACGTAGGGTTGGCAGATACGCAGTATTTT.

The V and J genes are TRBV6-6 and TRBJ2-5; 7 bases map to TRBD1. This CDR3 contains 14 residues. CDR1 and CDR2 (germline): MNHNY, SVGAGI (reference sequence). V trimming: 6 bases; J trimming: 3 bases; junction bases outside the gene matches: 7. The CDR3 loop is CASRRGQKKETQYF. Written as DNA, the CDR3 is TGTGCCAGCAGAAGGGGACAGAAAAAAGAGACCCAGTACTTC.

This clonotype was seen a handful of times. The V call is TRBV6-2 or TRBV6-3, the J call TRBJ2-1; 9 bases align to TRBD2. The CDR3 length is 17 residues. Per germline, CDR1 MNHEY and CDR2 SVGEGT. The V gene end was trimmed by 2 bases and the J gene end by 5 bases; junction bases not matched to a gene: 10. In nucleotides, the CDR3 is TGTGCCAGCAGTTACGACCCAGGTAGCGGGAGAAACAATGAGCAGTTCTTC. Translating gives CASSYDPGSGRNNEQFF.

The V and J genes are TRBV25-1 and TRBJ2-3; D is perhaps TRBD1 (6 bases). The germline CDR1 and CDR2 sequences are MGHDK and SYGVNS. The CDR3 spans 16 residues. Trimming left V 4 bases short and J 2 bases short, with 16 bases between. CDR3 amino acids: CASSVSPDSNTDTQYF. CDR3 sequence (DNA): TGTGCCAGCAGTGTGTCCCCGGACAGTAACACAGATACGCAGTATTTT. The full variable domain, its missing parts supplied by reference TRBV25-1 and TRBJ2-3, is EADIYQTPRYLVIGTGKKITLECSQTMGHDKMYWYQQDPGMELHLIHYSYGVNSTEKGDLSSESTVSRIRTEHFPLTLESARPSHTSQYLCASSVSPDSNTDTQYFGPGTRLTVL.

The rearrangement links TRBV4-1 to TRBJ1-1, with D perhaps matching TRBD1 (6 bases). Germline lookup yields CDR1 MGHRA and CDR2 YSYEKL. The CDR3 extends over 13 amino acids. V lost 3 bases, J lost 8 bases, and 13 bases lay in between. In DNA form, the CDR3 reads TGCGCCAGCAGCCATGTCCCTGGACAGGAAGCTTTCTTT. It codes for CASSHVPGQEAFF.

This clonotype was seen just once. The chain is built from TRBV10-1 and TRBJ2-7; D remains ambiguous. Trimming shortened V by 3 bases and J by 7 bases, and 13 bases separated the two germline ends. This CDR3 spans 13 amino acids. The germline gives CDR1 WNHNN, CDR2 SYGVQD (reference sequence). The CDR3 is CASSDHGNNEQYF. In DNA, the CDR3 is TGCGCCAGCAGTGACCACGGAAACAATGAGCAGTACTTC.

V usage is TRBV7-8 and J usage is TRBJ2-3; TRBD1 agrees at 7 bases. There are 15 residues in the CDR3. The germline V gene encodes CDR1 SGHVS and CDR2 FQNEAQ. V trimming: 5 bases; J trimming: 2 bases; junction bases outside the gene matches: 7. CDR3 nucleotides: TGTGCCAGCAGCATACAGGGGATCCCCACAGATACGCAGTATTTT. Its protein product is CASSIQGIPTDTQYF. Filled out from reference TRBV7-8 and TRBJ2-3, the complete variable domain reads GAGVSQSPRYKVAKRGQDVALRCDPISGHVSLFWYQQALGQGPEFLTYFQNEAQLDKSGLPSDRFFAERPEGSVSTLKIQRTQQEDSAVYLCASSIQGIPTDTQYFGPGTRLTVL.

This clonotype was counted a few times. The CDR3 protein is CSASPRISAYGYTF. CDR3 DNA: TGCAGTGCTAGTCCCCGGATATCCGCCTATGGCTACACCTTC. This chain connects TRBV20-1 to TRBJ1-2; D gene uncertain. Germline V CDR1 and CDR2: DFQATT, SNEGSKA (reference sequence). The CDR3 sequence is 14 residues long. Trimming removed 3 bases at V and 4 bases at J, with 15 bases between.

This rearrangement joins TRBV2 to TRBJ2-1, with TRBD2 identical over 10 bases. Germline lookup yields CDR1 SNHLY and CDR2 FYNNEI. After removal of 7 bases from V and 4 bases from J, the junction contained 7 bases not matched to a gene. CDR3 length equals 15 residues. The CDR3, as DNA: TGTGCCAGCATAGGGTCTAGCGGGGGTTACAATGAGCAGTTCTTC. It encodes CASIGSSGGYNEQFF.

The chain uses TRBV6-5 and TRBJ2-7; no clear D gene. V was shortened by 2 bases and J by 2 bases, with 16 bases between the two germline ends. The CDR3 covers 16 residues. The germline V gene has CDR1 MNHEY and CDR2 SVGAGI. The DNA of the CDR3 is TGTGCCAGCAGTTACCCATCCCGGCCGATACCCTACGAGCAGTACTTC. Amino acids: CASSYPSRPIPYEQYF.

The chain employs TRBV9 and TRBJ2-7; 12 bases align to TRBD1. Germline V lookup: CDR1 SGDLS, CDR2 YYNGEE. There are 15 residues in the CDR3. Trimming cost V 1 base and J 6 bases; bases outside gene matches: 5. The CDR3 sequence is CASSVSGTGGREQYF. The CDR3 DNA reads as TGTGCCAGCAGCGTATCCGGGACAGGGGGCCGCGAGCAGTACTTC.